Presented here are 2 T cell receptor beta chains from one specimen sequenced in a study of cytomegalovirus exposure and HLA in healthy donors. The PCR had 60 Vbeta and 13 Jbeta primers. Assay: immunoSEQ multiplex PCR; the TCRdb copy retains only in-frame clones and omits some. Here the sample spans approximately 90,000 clones, under 80% being singletons. Sequenced material: PBMCs. These TCRs come from a male donor in good health and CMV-seronegative.

V is TRBV7-2 and J is TRBJ1-5; 8 bases fit TRBD1. Germline V lookup: CDR1 SGHTA, CDR2 FQGNSA. V lost 7 bases, J lost 6 bases, and 11 bases stayed unmatched. The CDR3 sequence is 15 residues long. The CDR3: CASNDRQGLGQPQHF. In nucleotides, the CDR3 is TGTGCCAGCAACGACCGACAGGGGCTGGGTCAGCCCCAGCATTTT. Complete variable domain (other parts from reference TRBV7-2 and TRBJ1-5): GAGVSQSPSNKVTEKGKDVELRCDPISGHTALYWYRQSLGQGLEFLIYFQGNSAPDKSGLPSDRFSAERTGGSVSTLTIQRTQQEDSAVYLCASNDRQGLGQPQHFGDGTRLSIL.

This rearrangement joins TRBV7-2 to TRBJ2-3, with 8 bases identical to TRBD1. CDR1 and CDR2 (germline): SGHTA, FQGNSA. The ends lost 4 bases at V and 1 base at J; junction bases unmatched: 4. This CDR3 comprises 15 residues. CDR3 bases: TGTGCCAGCAGCTCACCGACAGGGGGCACAGATACGCAGTATTTT. It specifies CASSSPTGGTDTQYF.